Below are 16 T cell receptor beta chains sequenced from a single sample in a study of early T cells in non-severe SARS-CoV-2 infection. One entry per CDR3 protein, called by TCRdb with MiXCR from the 5' RACE reads. The sample holds roughly 55,000 distinct CDR3 sequences, approximately 6.2% seen once. The sample taken for sequencing was whole blood. These receptors all stem from an adult who was a healthcare worker with PCR-confirmed SARS-CoV-2 infection or an uninfected control (not recorded which).

This clonotype showed up many times. The chain has TRBV10-1 and TRBJ1-1; tentative D call: TRBD1 (5 bases). This CDR3 spans 16 amino acids. Trimming pared 8 bases from V and 4 bases from J, leaving 23 bases between. Germline loops: CDR1 WNHNN, CDR2 SYGVQD (reference sequence). The CDR3, as DNA: TGCGCCAGCTCCGAGTATGGGGCCCCAGAAGGCACTGAAGCTTTCTTT. Translated, it gives CASSEYGAPEGTEAFF.

This clonotype came up a few times. The V gene is TRBV11-2, the J gene TRBJ2-3, with 8 bases aligning to TRBD1. Looked up from germline, CDR1 is SGHAT and CDR2 is FQNNGV. There are 14 residues in the CDR3. With 6 bases clipped from V and 5 bases from J, the junction kept 7 bases outside the gene matches. The chain's CDR3 is CASRSDRDGDTQYF. In DNA, the CDR3 is TGTGCCAGCAGATCGGACAGGGATGGAGATACGCAGTATTTT. The full variable domain, completed using reference TRBV11-2 and TRBJ2-3, is EAGVAQSPRYKIIEKRQSVAFWCNPISGHATLYWYQQILGQGPKLLIQFQNNGVVDDSQLPKDRFSAERLKGVDSTLKIQPAKLEDSAVYLCASRSDRDGDTQYFGPGTRLTVL.

Many counts were recorded for this clonotype. The V and J genes are TRBV2 and TRBJ2-4; 10 bases match TRBD2. Trimming removed 0 bases from V and 6 bases from J; junction bases left unmatched: 11. Germline loops: CDR1 SNHLY, CDR2 FYNNEI. This CDR3 comprises 18 residues. DNA of the CDR3: TGTGCCAGCAGTGAAGCGCGTCGGGATAGCGGGGGGCCAAACATTCAGTACTTC. This encodes CASSEARRDSGGPNIQYF.

The rearrangement joins TRBV11-2 to TRBJ1-4, with a weak D call TRBD1 (6 bases). The CDR3 spans 15 residues. V lost 7 bases and J lost 7, with 19 bases in between. CDR1 is SGHAT, CDR2 FQNNGV, per germline. The CDR3 protein is CASTRSEQGREKLFF. In DNA, the CDR3 is TGTGCCAGCACCCGAAGTGAACAGGGCCGTGAAAAACTGTTTTTT. The full variable domain, with the rest looked up from reference TRBV11-2 and TRBJ1-4, is EAGVAQSPRYKIIEKRQSVAFWCNPISGHATLYWYQQILGQGPKLLIQFQNNGVVDDSQLPKDRFSAERLKGVDSTLKIQPAKLEDSAVYLCASTRSEQGREKLFFGSGTQLSVL.

The CDR3 region has the DNA TGTGCCAGCAGGATTCAGGGGATGAACACTGAAGCTTTCTTT. It yields the protein CASRIQGMNTEAFF. The chain has TRBV6-1 and TRBJ1-1; D might be TRBD1 (6 bases). V dropped 6 bases and J dropped 0 bases, with 11 bases sitting between them. Germline loops: CDR1 MNHNS, CDR2 SASEGT. This CDR3 has 14 amino acids.

The CDR3 here is CASSLARGGGAGLEQFF. The DNA for the CDR3 is TGTGCCAGCAGCTTAGCGCGTGGCGGGGGGGCCGGTCTTGAGCAGTTCTTC. The chain employs TRBV7-9 and TRBJ2-1; TRBD2 agrees at 9 bases. This CDR3 is 17 amino acids long. In germline, CDR1 is SEHNR, CDR2 FQNEAQ (reference sequence). With 0 bases clipped from V and 9 bases from J, the junction kept 12 bases outside the gene matches.

This clonotype was picked up many times. The chain is built from TRBV9 and TRBJ1-6; D unresolved. V was shortened by 0 bases and J by 6 bases, with 10 bases between the two germline ends. The CDR3 is 15 residues long. The germline V gene encodes CDR1 SGDLS and CDR2 YYNGEE. CDR3 amino acids: CASSVEARSNSPLHF. For the CDR3, the DNA is TGTGCCAGCAGCGTAGAAGCCAGGAGTAATTCACCCCTCCACTTT.

This clonotype has at least ten counts. This rearrangement joins TRBV6-2 or TRBV6-3 to TRBJ2-3; D is possibly TRBD2 (6 bases). CDR1 MNHEY and CDR2 SVGEGT come from the germline V gene. This CDR3 region has 11 residues. V lost 5 bases and J 7 bases, leaving 7 bases between the germline ends. The CDR3 bases are TGTGCCAGCAGTGGGACTTATACGCAGTATTTT. This gives the protein CASSGTYTQYF.

This clonotype was seen only a few times. The CDR3: CASTKAGINSPLHF. The CDR3 coding sequence is TGTGCCAGCACCAAGGCAGGGATCAATTCACCCCTCCACTTT. The V gene is TRBV6-5, the J gene TRBJ1-6, with D possibly being TRBD1 (5 bases). Germline lookup yields CDR1 MNHEY and CDR2 SVGAGI. V lost 7 bases and J lost 7, with 14 bases in between. The CDR3 length is 14 residues.

This clonotype was detected ten times or more. This chain joins TRBV7-2 and TRBJ1-2; D might be TRBD1 (5 bases). Germline assignment: CDR1 SGHTA and CDR2 FQGNSA. V was shortened by 3 bases and J by 5 bases, with 13 bases between the two germline ends. CDR3 length: 14 residues. The CDR3 DNA reads TGTGCCAGCAGCTTTCGCGGCAGGGAATATGGCTACACCTTC. It encodes CASSFRGREYGYTF.

This clonotype was counted ten times or more. The chain couples TRBV15 to TRBJ2-2, with 7 bases matching TRBD1. The CDR3 extends over 16 amino acids. CDR1 and CDR2 from the germline V gene are LNHNV and YYDKDF (reference sequence). Trimming cost V 4 bases and J 4 bases; bases outside gene matches: 9. The CDR3 region is CATSKQGRRFTGELFF. As DNA, the CDR3 is TGTGCCACCAGCAAACAGGGGAGAAGGTTCACCGGGGAGCTGTTTTTT.

J is TRBJ2-7 and V is TRBV5-1; 7 bases align to TRBD1. The junction had 13 bases not matched to a gene; V was cut back by 8 bases and J by 2 bases. Germline V gene sequence: CDR1 SGHRS, CDR2 YFSETQ. The CDR3 totals 15 residues. CDR3 sequence (DNA): TGCGCCAGTAGCAGAGACAGGGTAACAACCTACGAGCAGTACTTC. Its translation: CASSRDRVTTYEQYF.

This clonotype was counted at least ten times. V usage is TRBV20-1 and J usage is TRBJ1-5; D is unresolved. Looked up from germline, CDR1 is DFQATT and CDR2 is SNEGSKA (reference sequence). The CDR3 length is 10 residues. The CDR3 region is CAGGRQPQHF. The CDR3, as DNA: TGCGCAGGTGGACGTCAGCCCCAGCATTTT.

This clonotype was observed a handful of times. The chain carries TRBV6-5 and TRBJ1-6, with D possibly matching TRBD1 (6 bases). Germline CDR1 and CDR2: MNHEY and SVGAGI. CDR3 length equals 15 residues. V was pared by 0 bases and J by 7 bases, with 10 bases between. In DNA form, the CDR3 reads TGTGCCAGCAGTTACTCGCAACAGGGAAATTCACCCCTCCACTTT. Protein sequence: CASSYSQQGNSPLHF.

The sample holds a few counts of this clonotype. This chain links TRBV29-1 with TRBJ1-1, with D perhaps TRBD1 (5 bases). Trimming removed 8 bases from V and 0 bases from J, with 13 bases in between. Looked up from germline, CDR1 is SQVTM and CDR2 is ANQGSEA. The CDR3 has 13 amino acids. The CDR3 coding sequence is TGCAGCCTTTCTACAGGCGTGAACACTGAAGCTTTCTTT. Its protein product is CSLSTGVNTEAFF.

Here the CDR3 DNA reads TGTGCCAGCAGCCAAACCCCGCCAGGGGAGACCGGGGAGCTGTTTTTT. Protein: CASSQTPPGETGELFF. The V gene is TRBV4-2, the J gene TRBJ2-2; D might be TRBD1 (6 bases). This CDR3 region has 16 residues. Deletions cut 2 bases from V and 5 bases from J, with 15 bases between. Germline values: CDR1 LGHNA, CDR2 YNFKEQ.